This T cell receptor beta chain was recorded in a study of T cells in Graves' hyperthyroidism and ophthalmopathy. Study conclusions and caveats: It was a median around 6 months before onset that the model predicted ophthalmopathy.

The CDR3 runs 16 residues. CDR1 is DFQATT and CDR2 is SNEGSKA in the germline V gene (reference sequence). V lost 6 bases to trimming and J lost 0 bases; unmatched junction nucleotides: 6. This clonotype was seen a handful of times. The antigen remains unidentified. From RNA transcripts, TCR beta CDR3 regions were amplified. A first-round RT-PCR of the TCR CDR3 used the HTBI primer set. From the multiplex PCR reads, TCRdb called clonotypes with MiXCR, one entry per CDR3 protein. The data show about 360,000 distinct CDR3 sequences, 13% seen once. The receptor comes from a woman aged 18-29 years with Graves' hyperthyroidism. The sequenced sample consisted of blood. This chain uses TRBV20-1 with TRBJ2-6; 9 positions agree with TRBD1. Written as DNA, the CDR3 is TGCAGTGCCCTGGACAGGGGCCGCTCTGGGGCCAACGTCCTGACTTTC. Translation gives CSALDRGRSGANVLTF.